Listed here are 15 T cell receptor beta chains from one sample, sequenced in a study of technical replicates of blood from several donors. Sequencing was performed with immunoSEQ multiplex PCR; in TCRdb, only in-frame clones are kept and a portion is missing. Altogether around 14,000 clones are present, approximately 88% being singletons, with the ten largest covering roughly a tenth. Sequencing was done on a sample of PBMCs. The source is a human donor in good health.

The chain's CDR3 is CASSLAGSGRRTGELFF. In DNA form, the CDR3 reads TGCGCCAGCAGCTTGGCCGGGAGCGGGAGAAGGACCGGGGAGCTGTTTTTT. This chain uses TRBV5-1 with TRBJ2-2; TRBD2 matches 8 bases. Germline V gene lookup returns CDR1 SGHRS and CDR2 YFSETQ. The CDR3 spans 17 residues. The V segment lost 0 bases and the J segment 5 bases; nucleotides outside the gene matches: 9. Based on the CDR3 plus reference TRBV5-1 and TRBJ2-2, the full variable domain is KAGVTQTPRYLIKTRGQQVTLSCSPISGHRSVSWYQQTPGQGLQFLFEYFSETQRNKGNFPGRFSGRQFSNSRSEMNVSTLELGDSALYLCASSLAGSGRRTGELFFGEGSRLTVL.

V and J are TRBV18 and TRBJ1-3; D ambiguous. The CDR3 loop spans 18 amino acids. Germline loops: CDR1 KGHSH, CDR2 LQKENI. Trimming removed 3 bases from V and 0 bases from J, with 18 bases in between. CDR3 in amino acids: CASSPIQETIDSGNTIYF. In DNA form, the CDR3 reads TGTGCCAGCTCACCTATCCAGGAAACAATAGACTCTGGAAACACCATATATTTT.

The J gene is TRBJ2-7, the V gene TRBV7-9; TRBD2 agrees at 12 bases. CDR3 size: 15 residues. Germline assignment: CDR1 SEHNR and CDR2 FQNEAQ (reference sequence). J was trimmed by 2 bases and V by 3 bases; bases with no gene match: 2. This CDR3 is CASSLGLAGAYEQYF. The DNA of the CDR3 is TGTGCCAGCAGCTTGGGACTAGCGGGTGCCTACGAGCAGTACTTC.

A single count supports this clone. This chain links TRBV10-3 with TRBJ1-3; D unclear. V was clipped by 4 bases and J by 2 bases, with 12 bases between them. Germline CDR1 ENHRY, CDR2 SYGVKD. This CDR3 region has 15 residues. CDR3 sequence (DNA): TGTGCCATCAGTGCCCCGGGGATGGCTGGAAACACCATATATTTT. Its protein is CAISAPGMAGNTIYF.

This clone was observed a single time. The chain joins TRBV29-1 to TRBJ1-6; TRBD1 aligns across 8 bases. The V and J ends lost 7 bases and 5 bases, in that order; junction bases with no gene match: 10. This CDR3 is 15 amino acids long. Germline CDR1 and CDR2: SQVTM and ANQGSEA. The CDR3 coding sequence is TGCAGCGCCCGGACAGGGCTTCTTGATAATTCACCCCTCCACTTT. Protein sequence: CSARTGLLDNSPLHF.

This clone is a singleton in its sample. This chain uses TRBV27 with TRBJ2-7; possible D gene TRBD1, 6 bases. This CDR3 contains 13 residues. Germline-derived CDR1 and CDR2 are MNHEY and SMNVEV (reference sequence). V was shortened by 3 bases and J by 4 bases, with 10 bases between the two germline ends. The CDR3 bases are TGTGCCAGCAGTTTGAAGGGGGAGTACGAGCAGTACTTC. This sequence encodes CASSLKGEYEQYF.

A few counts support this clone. CDR3 sequence (DNA): TGTGCCAGCAGTGAACAGGGGGCTGAGTATGGCTACACCTTC. Its protein is CASSEQGAEYGYTF. The chain joins TRBV2 to TRBJ1-2; 8 nucleotides agree with TRBD1. The CDR3 contains 14 residues. V dropped 2 bases and J dropped 5; count of bases not matched to a gene: 4. CDR1 is SNHLY and CDR2 is FYNNEI in the germline V gene.

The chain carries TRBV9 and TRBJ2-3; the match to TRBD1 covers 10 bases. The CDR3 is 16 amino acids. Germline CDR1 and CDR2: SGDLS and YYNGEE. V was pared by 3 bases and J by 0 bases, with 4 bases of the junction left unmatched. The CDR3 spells CASSAWTGGSTDTQYF. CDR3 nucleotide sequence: TGTGCCAGCAGCGCATGGACAGGGGGAAGCACAGATACGCAGTATTTT.

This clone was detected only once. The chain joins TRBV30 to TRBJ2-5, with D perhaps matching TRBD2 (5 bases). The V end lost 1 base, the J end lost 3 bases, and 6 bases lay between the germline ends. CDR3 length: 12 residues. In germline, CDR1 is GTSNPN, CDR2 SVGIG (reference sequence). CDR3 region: CAWSAGEETQYF. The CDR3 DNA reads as TGTGCCTGGAGTGCCGGGGAAGAGACCCAGTACTTC. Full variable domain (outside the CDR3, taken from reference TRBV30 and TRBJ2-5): SQTIHQWPATLVQPVGSPLSLECTVEGTSNPNLYWYRQAAGRGLQLLFYSVGIGQISSEVPQNLSASRPQDRQFILSSKKLLLSDSGFYLCAWSAGEETQYFGPGTRLLVL.

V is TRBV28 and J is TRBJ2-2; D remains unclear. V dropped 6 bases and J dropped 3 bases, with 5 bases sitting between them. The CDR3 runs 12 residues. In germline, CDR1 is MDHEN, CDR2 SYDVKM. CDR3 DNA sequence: TGTGCCAGCAGAGAGTACACCGGGGAGCTGTTTTTT. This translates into CASREYTGELFF.

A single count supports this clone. The CDR3 nucleotides read TGTGCCAGTAGTCCCGGGGCTAGCGGGATCGAGGAGCAGTACTTC. As protein: CASSPGASGIEEQYF. This sequence joins TRBV19 and TRBJ2-7; 9 bases align to TRBD2. The V and J ends lost 5 bases and 7 bases, in that order; junction bases with no gene match: 12. This CDR3 spans 15 amino acids. Per germline, CDR1 LNHDA and CDR2 SQIVND (reference sequence).

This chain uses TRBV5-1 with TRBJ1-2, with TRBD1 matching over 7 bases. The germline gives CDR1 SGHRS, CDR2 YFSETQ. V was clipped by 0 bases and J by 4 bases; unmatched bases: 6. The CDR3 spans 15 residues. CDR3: CASSLEWTGTYGYTF. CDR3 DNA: TGCGCCAGCAGCTTGGAGTGGACAGGTACCTATGGCTACACCTTC.

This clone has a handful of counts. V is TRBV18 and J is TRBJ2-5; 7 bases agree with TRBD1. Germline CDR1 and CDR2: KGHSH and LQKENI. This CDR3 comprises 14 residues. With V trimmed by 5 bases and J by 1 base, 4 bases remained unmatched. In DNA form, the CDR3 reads TGTGCCAGCTCATCCCAGGGGGTCCAAGAGACCCAGTACTTC. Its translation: CASSSQGVQETQYF.

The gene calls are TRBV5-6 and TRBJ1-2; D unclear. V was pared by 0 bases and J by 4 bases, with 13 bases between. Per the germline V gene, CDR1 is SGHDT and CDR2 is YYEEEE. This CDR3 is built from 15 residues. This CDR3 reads CASSLGGGSTYGYTF. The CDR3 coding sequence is TGTGCCAGCAGCTTGGGGGGAGGGAGTACCTATGGCTACACCTTC.

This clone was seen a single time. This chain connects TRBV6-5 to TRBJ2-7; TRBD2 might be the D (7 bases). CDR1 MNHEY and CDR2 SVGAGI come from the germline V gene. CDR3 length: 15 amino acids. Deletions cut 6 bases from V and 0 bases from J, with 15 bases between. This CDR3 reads CASRRGGLSSYEQYF. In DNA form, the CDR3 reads TGTGCCAGCAGGAGGGGGGGCTTGAGCTCCTACGAGCAGTACTTC.